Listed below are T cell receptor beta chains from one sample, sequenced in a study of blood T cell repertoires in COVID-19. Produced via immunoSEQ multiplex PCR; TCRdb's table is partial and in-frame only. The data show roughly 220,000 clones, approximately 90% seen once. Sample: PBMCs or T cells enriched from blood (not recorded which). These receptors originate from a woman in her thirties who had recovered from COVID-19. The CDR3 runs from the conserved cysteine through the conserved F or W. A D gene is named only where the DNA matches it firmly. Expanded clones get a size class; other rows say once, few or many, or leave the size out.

TGTGCCAGCAGCAGCGGGGGCAGTGAAGCTTTCTTT,CASSSGGSEAFF,TRBJ1-1,.,.,TRBV11-3
TGTGCCATCAGCGGGGGGGACTCCTACGAGCAGTACTTC,CAISGGDSYEQYF,TRBJ2-7,TRBD2,.,TRBV10-3
TGTGCCAGTAGTCTACAGGGATCCTACGAGCAGTACTTC,CASSLQGSYEQYF,TRBJ2-7,.,.,TRBV19
TGCAGCTCCTGGGGGACACGCCAAGAGACCCAGTACTTC,CSSWGTRQETQYF,TRBJ2-5,.,.,TRBV29-1
TGCGCCAGCAGCCAAGAACACAGTCCTAACTATGGCTACACCTTC,CASSQEHSPNYGYTF,TRBJ1-2,.,.,TRBV4-1
TGCGCCAGCAGCCAAGGTCTCCGCGTGGAGTTCGAGCAGTACTTC,CASSQGLRVEFEQYF,TRBJ2-7,.,.,TRBV4-3
TGTGCCAGCAGTTGGACAATTAGCTATGGCTACACCTTC,CASSWTISYGYTF,TRBJ1-2,.,.,TRBV12-3/TRBV12-4
TGCGCCAGCAGCCAAGAGCGGGGGGGGTACAATGAGCAGTTCTTC,CASSQERGGYNEQFF,TRBJ2-1,TRBD2,.,TRBV4-3
TGTGCCAGCTCACCACCTACAGGGCCCGGCTATGGCTACACCTTC,CASSPPTGPGYGYTF,TRBJ1-2,.,.,TRBV18
TGTGCCAGCAGTACAACAGGATTGAACACCGGGGAGCTGTTTTTT,CASSTTGLNTGELFF,TRBJ2-2,.,.,TRBV5-4
TGTGCCAGTAGTATTTTAGGGACTAGCGGGGGAGATACGCAGTATTTT,CASSILGTSGGDTQYF,TRBJ2-3,TRBD2,.,TRBV19
TGTGCCAGTAGTTCGACAGCAACCTACGAGCAGTACTTC,CASSSTATYEQYF,TRBJ2-7,.,.,TRBV19
TGTGCCAGTAGTATAGATGGCCGGGGTGACACTGAAGCTTTCTTT,CASSIDGRGDTEAFF,TRBJ1-1,.,.,TRBV19
TGCGCCAGCAGCCACGAGGGACAGGAGGAAAACACCATATATTTT,CASSHEGQEENTIYF,TRBJ1-3,TRBD1,.,TRBV4-3
TGTGCCCGCCCCGTAGGGACAGACTATAATTCACCCCTCCACTTT,CARPVGTDYNSPLHF,TRBJ1-6,TRBD1,few,TRBV7-7
TGTGCCAGCATGCTTACAATCGAAGCTTTCTTT,CASMLTIEAFF,TRBJ1-1,.,.,TRBV2
TGCGCCAGCAGCCAAGGGGACAGGGTGGGATCCTACGCTGAGCAGTTCTTC,CASSQGDRVGSYAEQFF,TRBJ2-1,TRBD1,.,TRBV4-1
TGTGCCAGCAGCGCCAGACAGGGGCCCACCTCCTACGAGCAGTACTTC,CASSARQGPTSYEQYF,TRBJ2-7,TRBD1,.,TRBV7-2
TGTGCCACCAGCACCCGGACAGGGGCGAATGAGCAGTTCTTC,CATSTRTGANEQFF,TRBJ2-1,TRBD1,.,TRBV15
TGTGCCAGTAGTATGCCCTCGACAGGGCTGGAAGCTTTCTTT,CASSMPSTGLEAFF,TRBJ1-1,TRBD1,.,TRBV19
TGTGCCAGCAGCCAAGGTGACAGGGTCTCGCATGGCTACACCTTC,CASSQGDRVSHGYTF,TRBJ1-2,TRBD1,.,TRBV3-1/TRBV3-2
TGTGCCAGCAGTTACTCCAGGGACTCCTACGAGCAGTACTTC,CASSYSRDSYEQYF,TRBJ2-7,.,.,TRBV6-6
TGTGCCAGCAGGACAGCACAGGGGGCGGGCTACACCTTC,CASRTAQGAGYTF,TRBJ1-2,TRBD1,.,TRBV6-5
TGTGCCAGCAGCCAAGATAAGACAGGGCATAACTATGGCTACACCTTC,CASSQDKTGHNYGYTF,TRBJ1-2,TRBD1,.,TRBV3-1/TRBV3-2
TGTGCCAGCAGTGAACAAGGCGGGGGGGCCGTAGCAGATACGCAGTATTTT,CASSEQGGGAVADTQYF,TRBJ2-3,TRBD2,once,TRBV6-1
TGCGCCAGCAGCTTGTTACAGAACTATGGCTACACCTTC,CASSLLQNYGYTF,TRBJ1-2,.,.,TRBV5-1
TGTGCCAGCAGCAAACTAGCGGGGGGGGAGGAGACCCAGTACTTC,CASSKLAGGEETQYF,TRBJ2-5,TRBD2,.,TRBV7-2
TGTGCCAGCAGCTTAGTAGCTAGCGGGGGCACAGATACGCAGTATTTT,CASSLVASGGTDTQYF,TRBJ2-3,TRBD2,.,TRBV7-2
TGTGCCAGCAGCCAGGGGCTTCTCTATGGCTACACCTTC,CASSQGLLYGYTF,TRBJ1-2,.,.,TRBV12-3/TRBV12-4